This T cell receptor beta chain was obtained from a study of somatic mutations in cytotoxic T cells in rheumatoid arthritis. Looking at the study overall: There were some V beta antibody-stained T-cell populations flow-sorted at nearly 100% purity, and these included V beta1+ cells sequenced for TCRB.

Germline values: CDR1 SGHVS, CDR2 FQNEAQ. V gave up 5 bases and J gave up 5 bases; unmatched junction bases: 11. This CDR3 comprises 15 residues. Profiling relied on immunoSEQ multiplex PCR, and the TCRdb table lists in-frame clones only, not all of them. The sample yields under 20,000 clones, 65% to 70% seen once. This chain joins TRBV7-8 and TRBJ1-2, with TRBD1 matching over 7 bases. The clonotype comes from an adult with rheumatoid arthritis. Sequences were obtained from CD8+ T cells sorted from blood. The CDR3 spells CASSTDTLTGYGYTF. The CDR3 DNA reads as TGTGCCAGCAGCACCGATACTTTGACAGGGTATGGCTACACCTTC.